These 11 T cell receptor beta chains originate from one sample sequenced in a study of blood T cell repertoires in COVID-19. TCRdb keeps only in-frame clones here, not all; method: immunoSEQ multiplex PCR. This sample has 150,000 to 200,000 clones, with 90% to 95% found just once. The sample was peripheral blood. These receptors were taken from a woman aged 45-60 years with acute or convalescent COVID-19.

The chain carries TRBV10-2 and TRBJ1-2; TRBD1 aligns across 8 bases. The V and J ends lost 6 bases and 7 bases, in that order; junction bases with no gene match: 10. The CDR3 runs to 14 residues. Germline lookup yields CDR1 WSHSY and CDR2 SAAADI. The CDR3 nucleotides read TGCGCCAGCAGAACGACAGGGGCAACGGGTGGCTACACCTTC. Protein: CASRTTGATGGYTF.

This clone was detected only once. The J gene is TRBJ2-7, the V gene TRBV7-9; 8 bases match TRBD1. Per the germline V gene, CDR1 is SEHNR and CDR2 is FQNEAQ (reference sequence). With 3 bases clipped from V and 8 bases from J, the junction kept 3 bases outside the gene matches. The CDR3 sequence is 12 residues long. The CDR3 DNA is TGTGCCAGCAGCTTCGACAGGGGTAAGCAGTACTTC. Residues: CASSFDRGKQYF.

The chain is built from TRBV10-2 and TRBJ2-7; 8 nucleotides align to TRBD1. The length of the CDR3 is 17 residues. The V and J ends lost 3 bases and 3 bases, in that order; junction bases with no gene match: 13. Per germline, CDR1 WSHSY and CDR2 SAAADI. The CDR3 nucleotides are TGCGCCAGCAGTGACCCCGGACAGGGCCTTATTTACTACGAGCAGTACTTC. It codes for CASSDPGQGLIYYEQYF.

The chain has TRBV7-2 and TRBJ1-5; no firm D call. Germline CDR1 SGHTA, CDR2 FQGNSA. This CDR3 region has 13 residues. The V and J ends lost 1 base and 5 bases respectively, with 6 bases between them. CDR3 protein: CASSLVAYQPQHF. CDR3 coding DNA: TGTGCCAGCAGCTTAGTGGCCTATCAGCCCCAGCATTTT.

The chain uses TRBV5-4 and TRBJ1-5; D ambiguous. The CDR3 covers 13 residues. Between the trimmed V and J ends, which lost 4 bases and 9 bases, there was a span of 14 bases. CDR1 and CDR2 from the germline V gene are SGHNT and YYREEE (reference sequence). In DNA, the CDR3 is TGTGCCAGCAGCAAAGACGGGGAAGGGCCCCAGCATTTT. The encoded protein is CASSKDGEGPQHF. Full variable domain (outside the CDR3, taken from reference TRBV5-4 and TRBJ1-5): ETGVTQSPTHLIKTRGQQVTLRCSSQSGHNTVSWYQQALGQGPQFIFQYYREEENGRGNFPPRFSGLQFPNYSSELNVNALELDDSALYLCASSKDGEGPQHFGDGTRLSIL.

This chain uses TRBV7-2 with TRBJ1-2, with a tentative D call TRBD1 (5 bases). V dropped 2 bases and J dropped 7 bases, with 14 bases sitting between them. Germline CDR1 is SGHTA and CDR2 is FQGNSA. The CDR3 loop spans 14 amino acids. CDR3 nucleotide sequence: TGTGCCAGCAGCTTAACAGGAACGAAAGGTGGCTACACCTTC. Protein: CASSLTGTKGGYTF.

V and J are TRBV28 and TRBJ2-2, with 7 bases lining up with TRBD1. The CDR3 spans 15 residues. V trimming: 6 bases; J trimming: 11 bases; junction bases outside the gene matches: 15. Germline-derived CDR1 and CDR2 are MDHEN and SYDVKM. CDR3 loop: CASRGYRGPRAELFF. CDR3 in DNA: TGTGCCAGCAGGGGGTACAGGGGCCCAAGGGCCGAGCTGTTTTTT.

The CDR3 loop reads CASRAGGNTEAFF. DNA of the CDR3: TGTGCCAGCAGGGCGGGAGGGAACACTGAAGCTTTCTTT. This sequence joins TRBV28 and TRBJ1-1; no reliable D call. CDR1 and CDR2 (germline): MDHEN, SYDVKM. Trimming stripped 6 bases from V and 1 base from J, with 9 bases between. This CDR3 region has 13 residues.

The chain recombines TRBV4-3 with TRBJ1-2; D is possibly TRBD1 (5 bases). Germline CDR1 LGHNA, CDR2 YSLEER. The CDR3 extends over 15 amino acids. Trimming took 0 bases from V and 6 from J, leaving 14 bases between them. DNA for the CDR3: TGCGCCAGCAGCCAAGAGTCTGCGGCAGGGCATGGCTACACCTTC. Its protein product is CASSQESAAGHGYTF.

The V and J genes are TRBV5-6 and TRBJ1-6, with 8 bases identical to TRBD1. V was clipped by 5 bases and J by 10 bases; unmatched bases: 8. Germline CDR1 reads SGHDT; CDR2 reads YYEEEE. The length of the CDR3 is 14 residues. In DNA form, the CDR3 reads TGTGCCAGCAGTGTAGACAGGGGCGGATCACCCCTCCACTTT. It yields the protein CASSVDRGGSPLHF.

This clone has a handful of counts. The CDR3 nucleotides read TGTGCCAGCAGCATAACAGAAACCTACGAGCAGTACTTC. This encodes CASSITETYEQYF. This rearrangement joins TRBV7-9 to TRBJ2-7; D is unclear. Germline V gene sequence: CDR1 SEHNR, CDR2 FQNEAQ (reference sequence). This CDR3 comprises 13 residues. Deletions cut 5 bases from V and 2 bases from J, with 10 bases between.